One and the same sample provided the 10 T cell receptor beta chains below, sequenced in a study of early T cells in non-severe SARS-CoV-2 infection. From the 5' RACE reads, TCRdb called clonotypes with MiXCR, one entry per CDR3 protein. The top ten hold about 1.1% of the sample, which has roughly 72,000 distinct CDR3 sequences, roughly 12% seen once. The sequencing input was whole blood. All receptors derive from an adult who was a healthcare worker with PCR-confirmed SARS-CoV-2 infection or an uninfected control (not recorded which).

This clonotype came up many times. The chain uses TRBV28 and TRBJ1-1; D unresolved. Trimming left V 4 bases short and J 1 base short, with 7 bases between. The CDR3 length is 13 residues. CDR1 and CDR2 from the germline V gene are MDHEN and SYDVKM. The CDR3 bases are TGTGCCAGCAGTTGGGCAGCGAACACTGAAGCTTTCTTT. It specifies CASSWAANTEAFF.

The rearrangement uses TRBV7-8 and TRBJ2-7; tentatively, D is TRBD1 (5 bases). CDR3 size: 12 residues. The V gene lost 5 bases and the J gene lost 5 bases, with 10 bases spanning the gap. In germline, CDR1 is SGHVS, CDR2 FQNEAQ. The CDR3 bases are TGTGCCAGCAGCACCCAGGGCCACGAGCAGTACTTC. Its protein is CASSTQGHEQYF.

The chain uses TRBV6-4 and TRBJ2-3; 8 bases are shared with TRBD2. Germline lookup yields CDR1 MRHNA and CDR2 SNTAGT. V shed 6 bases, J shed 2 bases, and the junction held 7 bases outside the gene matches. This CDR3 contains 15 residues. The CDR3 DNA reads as TGTGCCAGCAGATTCTTAGCGGGGACCACAGATACGCAGTATTTT. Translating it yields CASRFLAGTTDTQYF.

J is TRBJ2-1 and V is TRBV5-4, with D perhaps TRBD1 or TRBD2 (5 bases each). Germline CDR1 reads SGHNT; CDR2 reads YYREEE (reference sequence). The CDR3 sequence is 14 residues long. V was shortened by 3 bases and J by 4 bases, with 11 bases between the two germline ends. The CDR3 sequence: CASSSGAAYNEQFF. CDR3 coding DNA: TGTGCCAGCAGCTCCGGGGCAGCTTACAATGAGCAGTTCTTC. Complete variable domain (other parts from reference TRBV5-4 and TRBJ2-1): ETGVTQSPTHLIKTRGQQVTLRCSSQSGHNTVSWYQQALGQGPQFIFQYYREEENGRGNFPPRFSGLQFPNYSSELNVNALELDDSALYLCASSSGAAYNEQFFGPGTRLTVL.

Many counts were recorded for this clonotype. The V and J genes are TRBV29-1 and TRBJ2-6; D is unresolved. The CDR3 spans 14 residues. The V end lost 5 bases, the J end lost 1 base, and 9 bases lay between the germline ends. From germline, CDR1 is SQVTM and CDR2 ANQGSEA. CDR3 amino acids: CSVYQGSGANVLTF. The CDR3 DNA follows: TGCAGCGTTTACCAAGGTTCTGGGGCCAACGTCCTGACTTTC.

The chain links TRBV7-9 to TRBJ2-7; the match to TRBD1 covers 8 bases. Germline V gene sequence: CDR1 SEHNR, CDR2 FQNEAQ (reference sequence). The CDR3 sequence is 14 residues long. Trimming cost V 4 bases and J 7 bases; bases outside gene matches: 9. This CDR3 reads CASSSDREVGEQYF. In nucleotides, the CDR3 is TGTGCCAGCAGCTCGGACAGGGAAGTTGGTGAGCAGTACTTC.

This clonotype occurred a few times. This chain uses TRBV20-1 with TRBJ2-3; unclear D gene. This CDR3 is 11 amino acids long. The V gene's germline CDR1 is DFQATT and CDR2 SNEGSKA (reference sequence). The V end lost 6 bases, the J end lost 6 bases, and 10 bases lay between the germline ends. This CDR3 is CSAPLTDTQYF. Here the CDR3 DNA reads TGCAGTGCCCCGCTTACCGATACGCAGTATTTT.

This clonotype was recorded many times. The CDR3 nucleotides are TGTGCCAGCAGCCCCCCTCGGGGGAACGGCGAGCAGTACTTC. This sequence encodes CASSPPRGNGEQYF. The V and J genes are TRBV6-5 and TRBJ2-7; TRBD2 is a possible D gene (6 bases). V gave up 6 bases and J gave up 6 bases, with 18 bases separating them. This CDR3 comprises 14 residues. CDR1 is MNHEY and CDR2 is SVGAGI in the germline V gene.

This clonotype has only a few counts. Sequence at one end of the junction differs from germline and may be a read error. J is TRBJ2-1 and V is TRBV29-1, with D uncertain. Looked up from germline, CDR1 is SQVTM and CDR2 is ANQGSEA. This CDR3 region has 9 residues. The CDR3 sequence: CSVGAEGIF. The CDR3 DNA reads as TGCAGCGTTGGGGCAGAAGGGATCTTC.

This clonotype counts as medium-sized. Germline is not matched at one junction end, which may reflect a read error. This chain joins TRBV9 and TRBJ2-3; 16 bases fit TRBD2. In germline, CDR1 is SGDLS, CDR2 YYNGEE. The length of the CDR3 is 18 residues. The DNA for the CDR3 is TGTGCCAGCAGCGCCGAAGGGACTAGCGGGGGGGGCACATATACGCAGTATTTT. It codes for CASSAEGTSGGGTYTQYF.